Listed below are T cell receptor beta chains from one sample, sequenced in a study of graft-versus-host responses after intestinal transplantation. Measured with immunoSEQ multiplex PCR; TCRdb has only the in-frame clones, and not every one. The sample yields more than 10,000 clones, about 29% seen once. The sample here was alloreactive CD8+ T cells from a mixed lymphocyte reaction culture, taken before intestinal transplant. The receptors here all came from a human patient who received an intestinal transplant. Both conserved end residues are part of each CDR3. The order of the fields is D gene, clone size, V gene, J gene, CDR3 protein, CDR3 DNA. D genes are given only for firm matches. Where a row states a size, it is once, few, many or the class of an expanded clone; other rows omit it.

D: NA; size: few; V: TRBV5-4; J: TRBJ2-1; CDR3: CASSQPGTSISYNEQFF; DNA: TGTGCCAGCAGCCAACCCGGGACTTCAATCTCCTACAATGAGCAGTTCTTC
D: NA; size: NA; V: TRBV19; J: TRBJ1-1; CDR3: CASSIDGEGKTEAFF; DNA: TGTGCCAGTAGTATAGATGGGGAAGGGAAAACTGAAGCTTTCTTT
D: TRBD2; size: NA; V: TRBV9; J: TRBJ2-3; CDR3: CASSVDGLAGAYTDTQYF; DNA: TGTGCCAGCAGCGTAGATGGACTAGCGGGAGCTTACACAGATACGCAGTATTTT
D: NA; size: NA; V: TRBV6-1; J: TRBJ1-1; CDR3: CASIPLRQNTEAFF; DNA: TGTGCCAGCATTCCCCTGCGGCAGAACACTGAAGCTTTCTTT
D: NA; size: once; V: TRBV20-1; J: TRBJ2-3; CDR3: CSAERVVTQYF; DNA: TGCAGTGCAGAACGTGTTGTTACGCAGTATTTT
D: TRBD1; size: medium-sized; V: TRBV7-9; J: TRBJ1-6; CDR3: CASSLGGQGVNSPLHF; DNA: TGTGCCAGCAGCTTAGGGGGACAGGGAGTCAATTCACCCCTCCACTTT
D: TRBD2; size: NA; V: TRBV27; J: TRBJ2-7; CDR3: CASSVRGGSYEQYF; DNA: TGTGCCAGCAGTGTCCGGGGGGGGTCCTACGAGCAGTACTTC
D: NA; size: few; V: TRBV7-6; J: TRBJ2-3; CDR3: CASSLRTGTDTQYF; DNA: TGTGCCAGCAGCCTTCGGACAGGCACAGATACGCAGTATTTT
D: NA; size: few; V: TRBV7-8; J: TRBJ2-4; CDR3: CASSLGRNGLAKNIQYF; DNA: TGTGCCAGCAGCTTAGGTCGTAACGGACTAGCCAAAAACATTCAGTACTTC
D: NA; size: NA; V: TRBV9; J: TRBJ2-7; CDR3: CASSVGAGTTRSFFSYEQYF; DNA: TGTGCCAGCAGCGTAGGGGCTGGGACAACCCGTTCCTTCTTCTCCTACGAGCAGTACTTC
D: TRBD2; size: few; V: TRBV6-6; J: TRBJ2-1; CDR3: CASSAGTRAYNEQFF; DNA: TGTGCCAGCAGCGCCGGGACTAGGGCCTACAATGAGCAGTTCTTC
D: NA; size: NA; V: TRBV6-5; J: TRBJ1-1; CDR3: CASSIGGDTEAFF; DNA: TGTGCCAGCAGTATCGGGGGAGACACTGAAGCTTTCTTT
D: TRBD2; size: NA; V: TRBV28; J: TRBJ2-1; CDR3: CASSLWTSGRWGNEQFF; DNA: TGTGCCAGCAGTCTCTGGACTAGCGGGAGGTGGGGCAATGAGCAGTTCTTC
D: NA; size: NA; V: TRBV2; J: TRBJ2-5; CDR3: CASSDPLAAGQETQYF; DNA: TGTGCCAGCAGTGATCCCCTTGCGGCGGGGCAAGAGACCCAGTACTTC
D: NA; size: medium-sized; V: TRBV6-1; J: TRBJ1-1; CDR3: CASTVLNTEAFF; DNA: TGTGCCAGCACAGTTTTGAACACTGAAGCTTTCTTT
D: NA; size: few; V: TRBV5-6; J: TRBJ2-7; CDR3: CASSPGTPYEQYF; DNA: TGTGCCAGCAGCCCCGGGACCCCCTACGAGCAGTACTTC
D: NA; size: NA; V: TRBV4-1; J: TRBJ1-4; CDR3: CASSRRHTIEKLFF; DNA: TGCGCCAGCAGCAGGAGACACACCATAGAAAAACTGTTTTTT
D: TRBD2; size: NA; V: TRBV6-5; J: TRBJ2-3; CDR3: CASGASGSTDTQYF; DNA: TGTGCCAGCGGGGCTAGCGGAAGCACAGATACGCAGTATTTT
D: NA; size: NA; V: TRBV7-9; J: TRBJ1-2; CDR3: CASSSYRFYGYTF; DNA: TGTGCCAGCAGCTCGTACAGATTCTATGGCTACACCTTC
D: NA; size: NA; V: TRBV28; J: TRBJ1-5; CDR3: CASSELGGGNQPQHF; DNA: TGTGCCAGCAGCGAATTGGGGGGAGGCAATCAGCCCCAGCATTTT
D: NA; size: NA; V: TRBV30; J: TRBJ1-1; CDR3: CAWSSGNTEAFF; DNA: TGTGCCTGGAGTTCTGGGAACACTGAAGCTTTCTTT
D: NA; size: few; V: TRBV6-5; J: TRBJ1-1; CDR3: CASSSWGLTEAFF; DNA: TGTGCCAGCAGTTCGTGGGGGCTAACTGAAGCTTTCTTT
D: NA; size: NA; V: TRBV7-9; J: TRBJ2-7; CDR3: CASSLGFGAWAYEQYF; DNA: TGTGCCAGCAGCTTAGGGTTCGGGGCATGGGCCTACGAGCAGTACTTC
D: NA; size: medium-sized; V: TRBV9; J: TRBJ1-5; CDR3: CASSVGADNQPQHF; DNA: TGTGCCAGCAGCGTAGGGGCAGACAATCAGCCCCAGCATTTT
D: NA; size: few; V: TRBV27; J: TRBJ2-7; CDR3: CASSLRVTYEQYF; DNA: TGTGCCAGCAGTTTAAGGGTTACCTACGAGCAGTACTTC
D: TRBD2; size: few; V: TRBV5-1; J: TRBJ2-5; CDR3: CASSWAIAGVKETQYF; DNA: TGCGCCAGCAGCTGGGCGATAGCGGGGGTAAAGGAGACCCAGTACTTC
D: NA; size: NA; V: TRBV28; J: TRBJ1-4; CDR3: CASSFLAEQGGEKLFF; DNA: TGTGCCAGCAGTTTCTTGGCCGAACAGGGTGGTGAAAAACTGTTTTTT
D: NA; size: few; V: TRBV4-2; J: TRBJ1-1; CDR3: CASSQVGWGRPEAFF; DNA: TGTGCCAGCAGCCAAGTTGGCTGGGGGCGCCCTGAAGCTTTCTTT
D: TRBD1; size: medium-sized; V: TRBV5-4; J: TRBJ1-2; CDR3: CASSYRQGPYTF; DNA: TGTGCCAGCAGCTACCGACAGGGACCCTACACCTTC
D: NA; size: few; V: TRBV15; J: TRBJ2-7; CDR3: CATSSLGTRRYYEQYF; DNA: TGTGCCACCAGCAGCTTAGGGACACGGCGTTACTACGAGCAGTACTTC
D: NA; size: NA; V: TRBV9; J: TRBJ2-7; CDR3: CASSSRDGYEQYF; DNA: TGTGCCAGCAGCTCCCGGGACGGCTACGAGCAGTACTTC
D: NA; size: few; V: TRBV5-1; J: TRBJ1-6; CDR3: CASSLVGSSYNSPLHF; DNA: TGCGCCAGCAGCTTGGTGGGCAGCTCCTATAATTCACCCCTCCACTTT
D: NA; size: few; V: TRBV4-1; J: TRBJ1-1; CDR3: CASSQEGLRNTEAFF; DNA: TGCGCCAGCAGCCAAGAGGGCCTACGGAACACTGAAGCTTTCTTT
D: NA; size: few; V: TRBV5-6; J: TRBJ2-3; CDR3: CASSLEEGWDTQYF; DNA: TGTGCCAGCAGCTTGGAGGAGGGATGGGATACGCAGTATTTT
D: NA; size: NA; V: TRBV30; J: TRBJ1-1; CDR3: CAFSQGWTEAFF; DNA: TGTGCCTTCTCACAGGGATGGACTGAAGCTTTCTTT
D: NA; size: NA; V: TRBV9; J: TRBJ2-5; CDR3: CASSVEWWVGQETQYF; DNA: TGTGCCAGCAGCGTAGAATGGTGGGTGGGGCAAGAGACCCAGTACTTC
D: NA; size: medium-sized; V: TRBV4-1; J: TRBJ2-7; CDR3: CASSQHVTYEQYF; DNA: TGCGCCAGCAGCCAACACGTCACCTACGAGCAGTACTTC
D: NA; size: NA; V: TRBV4-1; J: TRBJ1-2; CDR3: CASSQDGLNYGYTF; DNA: TGCGCCAGCAGCCAAGACGGGCTTAACTATGGCTACACCTTC
D: TRBD1; size: NA; V: TRBV6-6; J: TRBJ2-7; CDR3: CASSPGGGYEQYF; DNA: TGTGCCAGCAGCCCAGGGGGCGGATACGAGCAGTACTTC
D: NA; size: few; V: TRBV7-9; J: TRBJ2-3; CDR3: CASSSGDQSPDTQYF; DNA: TGTGCCAGCAGCTCAGGGGACCAGTCCCCAGATACGCAGTATTTT
D: NA; size: NA; V: TRBV25-1; J: TRBJ1-1; CDR3: CASSELEEVNTEAFF; DNA: TGTGCCAGCAGTGAATTGGAAGAGGTGAACACTGAAGCTTTCTTT